Below are 12 T cell receptor beta chains sequenced from a single sample in a study of radiation and T cells in renal cell carcinoma. Measured with immunoSEQ multiplex PCR; TCRdb has only the in-frame clones, and not every one. The repertoire holds approximately 100,000 clones, with around nine tenths as singletons. The time point here: baseline pretreatment blood. Treatment specified: 15 Gy SBRT to primary tumor, nephrectomy 4 weeks later. Sequenced material: blood, taken from a patient whose treatment included radiotherapy and nephrectomy. Every receptor here comes from a man aged 50 to 60 with renal cell carcinoma.

This clone was recorded a few times. The chain links TRBV5-6 to TRBJ1-1; tentative D call: TRBD1 (5 bases). V lost 2 bases and J lost 4, with 12 bases in between. CDR1 SGHDT and CDR2 YYEEEE come from the germline V gene. The length of the CDR3 is 14 residues. The CDR3 reads CASSLMGVGTEAFF. CDR3 bases: TGTGCCAGCAGCTTAATGGGGGTCGGCACTGAAGCTTTCTTT.

The rearrangement links TRBV9 to TRBJ2-1, with D possibly TRBD2 on 6 matching bases. The CDR3 covers 15 residues. The V end was cut by 4 bases, the J end by 1 base, with 12 bases between. Germline CDR1 SGDLS, CDR2 YYNGEE. The CDR3 sequence is CASSILAESYNEQFF. DNA for the CDR3: TGTGCCAGCAGCATTTTAGCGGAATCCTACAATGAGCAGTTCTTC.

The chain is built from TRBV6-5 and TRBJ2-7; maybe TRBD2 (5 bases). Per the germline V gene, CDR1 is MNHEY and CDR2 is SVGAGI. CDR3 length: 15 residues. V dropped 0 bases and J dropped 2 bases, with 11 bases sitting between them. In nucleotides, the CDR3 is TGTGCCAGCAGTTACTCGATTCGGGGAACCTACGAGCAGTACTTC. Protein: CASSYSIRGTYEQYF.

The V gene is TRBV28, the J gene TRBJ2-7, with D tentatively TRBD1 (5 bases). Germline loops: CDR1 MDHEN, CDR2 SYDVKM. The length of the CDR3 is 15 residues. Trimming removed 3 bases at V and 5 bases at J, with 17 bases between. The CDR3 region has the DNA TGTGCCAGCAGTTTTGTTTCAGGGAAGTCCCACGAGCAGTACTTC. This sequence encodes CASSFVSGKSHEQYF. Full variable domain (rest looked up from reference TRBV28 and TRBJ2-7): DVKVTQSSRYLVKRTGEKVFLECVQDMDHENMFWYRQDPGLGLRLIYFSYDVKMKEKGDIPEGYSVSREKKERFSLILESASTNQTSMYLCASSFVSGKSHEQYFGPGTRLTVT.

The chain joins TRBV19 to TRBJ2-3, with a possible D match to TRBD2 (6 bases). With 3 bases removed from V and 5 bases from J, the gap between germline ends came to 12 bases. Per germline, CDR1 LNHDA and CDR2 SQIVND (reference sequence). The CDR3 contains 14 residues. The CDR3 sequence: CASSIGDSQDTQYF. DNA for the CDR3: TGTGCCAGTAGTATTGGGGACTCCCAAGATACGCAGTATTTT.

This chain links TRBV7-9 with TRBJ2-5; TRBD2 agrees at 7 bases. This CDR3 has 15 residues. Germline values: CDR1 SEHNR, CDR2 FQNEAQ (reference sequence). V dropped 7 bases and J dropped 4; count of bases not matched to a gene: 12. The CDR3 DNA is TGTGCCAGCACCTCCCCAGGGAGGGAGCGAGAGACCCAGTACTTC. Amino acids: CASTSPGRERETQYF.

The chain recombines TRBV11-2 with TRBJ2-7, with 10 bases aligning to TRBD2. After removal of 5 bases from V and 4 bases from J, the junction contained 8 bases not matched to a gene. The germline gives CDR1 SGHAT, CDR2 FQNNGV. The CDR3 consists of 15 residues. As DNA, the CDR3 is TGTGCCAGCAGCCTACGGTGGACTAGCGGATACGAGCAGTACTTC. Translation gives CASSLRWTSGYEQYF.

V and J are TRBV12-2 and TRBJ2-3; the DNA was not used to check the table's D call, TRBD2. TRBV12-2 is described as a pseudogene. The CDR3 extends over 16 amino acids. The CDR3 region has the DNA TGTGCAAGTCGCTCCCCCCTAGCGGGGGGGCCGCCGCGGCAGTATTTT. Protein sequence: CASRSPLAGGPPRQYF.

As to this clone: Other DNA sequences in this sample translate to the same CDR3. The rearrangement links TRBV6-5 to TRBJ2-7; tentative D call: TRBD2 (6 bases). Trimming removed 2 bases at V and 7 bases at J, with 6 bases between. The germline V gene encodes CDR1 MNHEY and CDR2 SVGAGI. The CDR3 covers 11 residues. CDR3 DNA: TGTGCCAGCAGTTACGGGGGGGAGCAGTACTTC. It codes for CASSYGGEQYF.

The chain couples TRBV2 to TRBJ2-2; 8 bases line up with TRBD2. CDR1 and CDR2 (germline): SNHLY, FYNNEI. V lost 9 bases, J lost 1 base, and 7 bases stayed unmatched. CDR3 length: 15 amino acids. Written as DNA, the CDR3 is TGTGCCAGTGCCGGGACTAGAGGGAACACCGGGGAGCTGTTTTTT. Encoded protein: CASAGTRGNTGELFF.

This rearrangement joins TRBV7-3 to TRBJ2-2; the match to TRBD2 covers 9 bases. V lost 5 bases to trimming and J lost 5 bases; unmatched junction nucleotides: 3. CDR1 and CDR2 from the germline V gene are SGHTA and FQGTGA. The CDR3 sequence is 14 residues long. CDR3 sequence: CASSSGGLTGELFF. The CDR3, as DNA: TGTGCCAGCAGCAGCGGGGGGCTTACCGGGGAGCTGTTTTTT. Supplemented by reference TRBV7-3 and TRBJ2-2, the full variable domain reads GAGVSQTPSNKVTEKGKYVELRCDPISGHTALYWYRQSLGQGPEFLIYFQGTGAADDSGLPNDRFFAVRPEGSVSTLKIQRTERGDSAVYLCASSSGGLTGELFFGEGSRLTVL.

V is TRBV30 and J is TRBJ1-5; D unclear. CDR1 GTSNPN and CDR2 SVGIG come from the germline V gene (reference sequence). Trimming pared 0 bases from V and 7 bases from J, leaving 10 bases between. The CDR3 loop spans 13 amino acids. The CDR3 bases are TGTGCCTGGAGTGTAGCGGGAGGGCAGCCCCAGCATTTT. It is translated as CAWSVAGGQPQHF.